This TCR beta chain was documented in a study of beta chain features in type 1 diabetes. Germline V gene lookup returns CDR1 SGHTA and CDR2 FQGNSA. The length of the CDR3 is 13 residues. Trimming removed 5 bases at V and 6 bases at J, with 14 bases between. Of the isolated RNA, all was reverse transcribed, and so the sequenced material was expressed TCRB transcripts. Using immunoSEQ multiplex PCR, the repertoire was profiled, and TCRdb retains in-frame clones only, with some absent. Among 600,000 to 700,000 clones listed, 13% were seen once. This clone was seen only a few times. The antigen is undetermined. Study observations and caveats: Insertions were fewer and deletions more numerous at VDJ junctions in type 1 diabetes patients. Possibly, sequencing cDNA over-represented cells that had high TCR expression levels. TCRB CDR3 length was moderately but significantly reduced in all four CD4+ subsets of Type 1 diabetes patients.

Sample: naive CD4+ T cells from blood. The chain links TRBV7-2 to TRBJ2-7; D might be TRBD2 (5 bases). This receptor was identified in a man aged 18-30 years with type 1 diabetes. The CDR3 sequence: CASSRRTRSEQYF. The CDR3, as DNA: TGTGCCAGCAGCCGGAGGACTCGGAGCGAGCAGTACTTC.